This entry is about one TCR beta chain. The data belong to a study of blood T cell repertoires in COVID-19. In the study's own analysis: By means of reference gene primer amplification, nucleated cell counts were estimated. Assay used: immunoSEQ multiplex PCR; TCRdb lists only in-frame clones, some missing. V, J and clone size reflect that table, while D and trimming were determined from the DNA. Of roughly 240,000 clones in the sample, approximately 82% were seen once. The material sequenced was peripheral blood. The TCR was taken from a woman older than 75 with acute or convalescent COVID-19.

Written as DNA, the CDR3 is TGTGCCAGCAGCCAGGATTACAGGGCCCAAGAGACCCAGTACTTC. This encodes CASSQDYRAQETQYF. The chain has TRBV3-1 (or the pseudogene TRBV3-2) and TRBJ2-5, with D maybe TRBD1 (6 bases). The CDR3 totals 15 residues. V was pared by 3 bases and J by 1 base, with 12 bases between. Germline values: CDR1 LGHDT, CDR2 YNNKEL (reference sequence).